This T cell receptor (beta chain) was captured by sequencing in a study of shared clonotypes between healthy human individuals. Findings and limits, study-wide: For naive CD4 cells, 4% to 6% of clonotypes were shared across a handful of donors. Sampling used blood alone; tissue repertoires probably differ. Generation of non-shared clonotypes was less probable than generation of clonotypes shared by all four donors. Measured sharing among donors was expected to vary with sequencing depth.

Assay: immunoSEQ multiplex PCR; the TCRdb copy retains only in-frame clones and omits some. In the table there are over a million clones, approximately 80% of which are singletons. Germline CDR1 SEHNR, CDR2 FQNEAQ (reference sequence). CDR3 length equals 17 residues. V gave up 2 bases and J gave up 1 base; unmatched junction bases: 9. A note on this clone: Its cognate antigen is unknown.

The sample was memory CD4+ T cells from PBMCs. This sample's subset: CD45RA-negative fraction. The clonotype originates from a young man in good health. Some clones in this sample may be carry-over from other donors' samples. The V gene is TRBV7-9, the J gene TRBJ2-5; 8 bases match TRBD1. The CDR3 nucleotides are TGTGCCAGCAGCTTAACAGGGGGGCCCTGGCCCCAAGAGACCCAGTACTTC. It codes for CASSLTGGPWPQETQYF.